This T cell receptor beta chain derives from a study of blood T cell repertoires in COVID-19. On the study more broadly: Acute and convalescent COVID-19 samples came from the United States, Italy and Spain. PBMCs, B-cell-depleted T cells, or T cells were the source of the cDNA or gDNA that made up the material.

V lost 2 bases, J lost 0 bases, and 9 bases lay in between. The CDR3 loop spans 15 amino acids. Germline CDR1 MDHEN, CDR2 SYDVKM. Under the authors' procedure: From reference gene primer amplification, estimates of nucleated cell counts were derived. TCRdb's table, derived via immunoSEQ multiplex PCR, lists solely in-frame clones and lacks some. The DNA was the basis for D and trimming; V, J and clone size are from that table. The repertoire holds 400,000 to 550,000 clones, with 80% to 90% as singletons. The specimen was peripheral blood. The rearrangement uses TRBV28 and TRBJ2-3; no firm D call. This sequence was found in a woman aged 25 to 45 with acute or convalescent COVID-19. The CDR3 protein is CASSLGRSSTDTQYF. DNA for the CDR3: TGTGCCAGCAGTTTAGGGCGATCTAGCACAGATACGCAGTATTTT.